The sequence of this T cell receptor beta chain was determined in a study of blood T cell repertoires in COVID-19. V shed 0 bases, J shed 8 bases, and the junction held 4 bases outside the gene matches. Germline assignment: CDR1 MNHNS and CDR2 SASEGT. The CDR3 length is 15 residues. Authors' processing steps: Reference gene primer amplification gave nucleated cell count estimates. The table came from immunoSEQ multiplex PCR; TCRdb's copy has only in-frame clones and leaves some out. The DNA was the basis for D and trimming; V, J and clone size are from that table. Among fewer than 130,000 clones listed, 72% were seen once.

The sequence was obtained from a woman between 55 and 75 years old with acute or convalescent COVID-19. The specimen was peripheral blood. The chain has TRBV6-1 and TRBJ1-2, with TRBD1 identical over 12 bases. Here the CDR3 DNA reads TGTGCCAGCAGTGAAGCGGGGACAGGGGGCTTCGGCTACACCTTC. Its translation is CASSEAGTGGFGYTF.